This passage covers 14 T cell receptor beta chains from one sample sequenced in a study of blood T cell repertoires in COVID-19. Libraries were prepared by immunoSEQ multiplex PCR; TCRdb keeps only in-frame clonotypes and omits some of them. The repertoire holds roughly 170,000 clones, with around 80% as singletons. Sequencing was done on a sample of PBMCs or T cells enriched from blood (not recorded which). All receptors derive from a woman aged 45-59 years who had recovered from COVID-19.

This clone was counted a few times. The chain links TRBV5-6 to TRBJ2-1; maybe TRBD2 (5 bases). Germline-derived CDR1 and CDR2 are SGHDT and YYEEEE. V was clipped by 1 base and J by 1 base, with 9 bases between them. This CDR3 has 15 amino acids. The CDR3 sequence is CASSLTGRSYNEQFF. For the CDR3, the DNA is TGTGCCAGCAGCTTGACGGGGAGATCCTACAATGAGCAGTTCTTC.

A word on this clone: Other DNA variants within this sample encode the same CDR3. The chain has TRBV5-1 and TRBJ2-7; TRBD1 matches 9 bases. The germline CDR1 and CDR2 sequences are SGHRS and YFSETQ. V lost 3 bases to trimming and J lost 1 base; unmatched junction nucleotides: 2. The CDR3 is 14 amino acids. The CDR3 here is CASSSGTGSYEQYF. The CDR3 DNA reads TGCGCCAGCAGCTCGGGGACAGGGTCCTACGAGCAGTACTTC.

The chain employs TRBV7-3 and TRBJ2-3; possibly TRBD2 for D (5 bases). V gave up 0 bases and J gave up 4 bases, with 5 bases separating them. CDR1 SGHTA and CDR2 FQGTGA come from the germline V gene. This CDR3 is 13 amino acids long. The CDR3: CASSLTEADTQYF. The CDR3 DNA sequence: TGTGCCAGCAGCTTAACGGAGGCAGATACGCAGTATTTT.

The chain employs TRBV2 and TRBJ1-2; D is possibly TRBD1 (6 bases). The CDR3 is made up of 15 amino acids. Deletions cut 6 bases from V and 2 bases from J, with 16 bases between. Per the germline V gene, CDR1 is SNHLY and CDR2 is FYNNEI. The CDR3 sequence: CASSAEGGANYGYTF. The CDR3 nucleotides read TGTGCCAGCAGCGCGGAGGGGGGGGCGAACTATGGCTACACCTTC.

The chain links TRBV9 to TRBJ2-3, with TRBD2 as a possible D gene (6 bases). This CDR3 contains 17 residues. V lost 1 base and J lost 6, with 21 bases in between. In germline, CDR1 is SGDLS, CDR2 YYNGEE. This CDR3 reads CASSVNSGPREVDTQYF. The CDR3 DNA is TGTGCCAGCAGCGTAAACAGTGGGCCGAGGGAGGTGGATACGCAGTATTTT.

The chain is built from TRBV10-3 and TRBJ2-3; maybe TRBD1 (6 bases). Germline V gives CDR1 ENHRY, CDR2 SYGVKD. The CDR3 covers 13 residues. The V and J ends lost 7 bases and 6 bases respectively, with 14 bases between them. CDR3 protein: CAITPNTGDTQYF. Here the CDR3 DNA reads TGTGCCATCACACCAAACACAGGGGATACGCAGTATTTT.

This clone has more than one count but fewer than ten. The V and J genes are TRBV28 and TRBJ1-2, with 7 bases aligning to TRBD1. V gave up 2 bases and J gave up 14 bases; unmatched junction bases: 8. CDR1 and CDR2 from the germline V gene are MDHEN and SYDVKM. CDR3 length equals 12 residues. CDR3 protein: CASSLMRGLRTF. The DNA for the CDR3 is TGTGCCAGCAGTTTAATGAGGGGGCTTAGAACCTTC.

This clone was recorded a few times. This same CDR3 is encoded by further DNA sequences in the sample. J is TRBJ1-6 and V is TRBV6-5; 9 bases map to TRBD1. This CDR3 has 15 residues. Germline V gene lookup returns CDR1 MNHEY and CDR2 SVGAGI. With 0 bases clipped from V and 8 bases from J, the junction kept 2 bases outside the gene matches. The CDR3 DNA follows: TGTGCCAGCAGTTACTCAAGGACAGGGGATTCACCCCTCCACTTT. It is translated as CASSYSRTGDSPLHF.

This sequence joins TRBV28 and TRBJ2-7; a weak D match, TRBD2 (7 bases). Germline CDR1 MDHEN, CDR2 SYDVKM. This CDR3 is built from 14 residues. V shed 7 bases and J shed 0 bases, with 13 bases lying between them. The CDR3 DNA follows: TGTGCCAGCAACGAAGGGGGGGCCTCCTACGAGCAGTACTTC. Encoded protein: CASNEGGASYEQYF.

The chain recombines TRBV29-1 with TRBJ2-5; TRBD2 might be the D (6 bases). CDR1 and CDR2 from the germline V gene are SQVTM and ANQGSEA. Trimming left V 6 bases short and J 1 base short, with 12 bases between. This CDR3 has 13 residues. CDR3 sequence (DNA): TGCAGCGTCGTAGGAGGGATCCAAGAGACCCAGTACTTC. Translated, it gives CSVVGGIQETQYF.

The chain is built from TRBV28 and TRBJ2-7; TRBD1 matches 7 bases. The CDR3 sequence is 14 residues long. Per germline, CDR1 MDHEN and CDR2 SYDVKM. V lost 8 bases to trimming and J lost 6 bases; unmatched junction nucleotides: 13. The CDR3 sequence is CASEARDRASEQYF. CDR3 nucleotide sequence: TGTGCCAGCGAGGCCCGAGACAGGGCCAGCGAGCAGTACTTC.

The genes are TRBV28 and TRBJ1-2; a possible D gene is TRBD1 (5 bases). The CDR3 consists of 13 residues. Germline CDR1 reads MDHEN; CDR2 reads SYDVKM. V dropped 4 bases and J dropped 4 bases, with 10 bases sitting between them. The CDR3 coding sequence is TGTGCCAGCAGTTCCCAGGGTCGCTATGGCTACACCTTC. Translating gives CASSSQGRYGYTF.

This chain connects TRBV5-4 to TRBJ2-1; 11 nucleotides align to TRBD2. Germline V gives CDR1 SGHNT, CDR2 YYREEE (reference sequence). Losses at the gene ends were 4 bases for V and 3 bases for J; bases not matched to a gene: 3. There are 15 residues in the CDR3. The CDR3 DNA reads TGTGCCAGCAGCGGGACTAGCGGCAACTACAATGAGCAGTTCTTC. It is translated as CASSGTSGNYNEQFF.

The genes are TRBV19 and TRBJ1-5, with unresolved D. This CDR3 has 19 residues. Deletions cut 5 bases from V and 0 bases from J, with 23 bases between. Germline lookup yields CDR1 LNHDA and CDR2 SQIVND (reference sequence). CDR3 loop: CASSGRSASARDSNQPQHF. CDR3 sequence (DNA): TGTGCCAGTAGTGGCCGGTCTGCGTCTGCCCGGGATAGCAATCAGCCCCAGCATTTT.